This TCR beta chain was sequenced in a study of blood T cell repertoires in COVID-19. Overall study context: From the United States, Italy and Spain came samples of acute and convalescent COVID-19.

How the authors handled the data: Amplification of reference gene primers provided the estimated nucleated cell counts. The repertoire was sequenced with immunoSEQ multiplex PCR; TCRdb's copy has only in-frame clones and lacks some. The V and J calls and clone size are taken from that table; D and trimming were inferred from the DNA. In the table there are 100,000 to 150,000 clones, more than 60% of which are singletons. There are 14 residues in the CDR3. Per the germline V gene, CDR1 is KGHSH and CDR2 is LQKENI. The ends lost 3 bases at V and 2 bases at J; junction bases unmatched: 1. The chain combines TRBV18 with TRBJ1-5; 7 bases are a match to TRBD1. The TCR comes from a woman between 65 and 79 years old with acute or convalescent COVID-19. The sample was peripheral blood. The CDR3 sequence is CASSPDRGNQPQHF. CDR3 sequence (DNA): TGTGCCAGCTCACCCGACAGGGGCAATCAGCCCCAGCATTTT.